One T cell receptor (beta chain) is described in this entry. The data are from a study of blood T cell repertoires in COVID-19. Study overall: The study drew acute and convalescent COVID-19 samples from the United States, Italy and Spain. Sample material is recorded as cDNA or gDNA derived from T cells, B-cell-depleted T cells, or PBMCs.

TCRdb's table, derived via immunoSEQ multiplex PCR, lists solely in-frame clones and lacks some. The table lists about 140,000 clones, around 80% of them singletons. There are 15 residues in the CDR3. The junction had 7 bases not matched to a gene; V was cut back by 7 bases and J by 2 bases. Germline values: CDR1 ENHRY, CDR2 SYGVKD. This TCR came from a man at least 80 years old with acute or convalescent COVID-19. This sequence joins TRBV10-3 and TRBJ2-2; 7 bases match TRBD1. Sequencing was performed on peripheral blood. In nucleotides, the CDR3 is TGTGCCATCAAACAGGACAGGAGCAACACCGGGGAGCTGTTTTTT. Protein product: CAIKQDRSNTGELFF.